This T cell receptor (beta chain) was recorded in a study of cytomegalovirus exposure and HLA in healthy donors (dated by TCRdb to about 2017). About the investigation overall: According to an earlier analysis of around 600 of the donors, about 179 million T cells yielded 95 million to 140 million unique TCR beta sequences and about 300 Gb of sequence data. About 300 gigabases of sequencing data and roughly 90 million unique TCR sequences were included in an early release covering under 650 HLA-typed donors. Among the roughly 400 genotyped donors, under 90% belonged to the genetic ancestry cluster associated with self-reported Caucasian donors. The study was designed to test whether signatures of past pathogen exposure could be identified by cataloging public T cell receptors. The study used immunosequencing to profile the T cell repertoires of more than 650 subjects and linked those repertoires to cytomegalovirus serostatus. Along with the approximately 650-subject first cohort, a separate validation cohort of around 110 different subjects was used. To predict cytomegalovirus infection status, the study brought together high-throughput TCR immunosequencing, statistical association of individual TCRs with disease status, and machine learning. To study patterns of TCR occurrence, a later analysis re-analyzed previously published TCR beta repertoires from 550 to 800 donors and added high-resolution HLA genotyping. Rather than using new phenotypic data, the later analysis identified candidate immune exposures from TCR beta sequences and from how often those sequences occurred across donors. In an earlier analysis of around 540 of the donors, high-throughput TCR beta sequencing was used to judge whether each TCR beta V gene segment behaved as functional or pseudogenic. Alongside the repertoire data, information on donor age, sex, ethnicity and CMV serostatus was compiled. Genome-wide SNP genotypes for about 60% of the 666 donors were used in a later genetic analysis, which treated that subset as a discovery cohort. All discovery cohort repertoires had been generated on a single sequencing platform. HLA typing covered class I and class II loci at four-digit resolution. Typing coverage varied by locus: roughly 629-640 donors for A, B, C, DRB1 and DQB1; 522 for DQA1; around 570 for DPA1; fewer than 480 for DPB1. About 5 DR-DQ haplotypes were handled as single units for association and clustering, since linkage in the cohort was strong. Across some 400 genotyped donors of the cohort, an average of about 240,000 unique TCR beta nucleotide sequences per donor were sequenced, and 15% to 20% of those sequences were non-productive.

From its cysteine to its phenylalanine, the CDR3 spans 17 amino acids. Only the CDR3 portion is preserved as DNA: 51 bases, with reading frame beginning at the first base. Relative to germline, V is missing 7 bases and J is missing 2 bases, with 11 bases of the junction outside any gene match. The germline V gene (reference sequence) yields LNHNV for CDR1 and YYDKDF for CDR2. As to this clone: What antigen it recognizes has not been identified. No clone much larger than this one lies a single base away; base qualities are absent.

The cohort consisted of 600 to 750 healthy bone marrow donors. At the time of sampling, all cohort members were nominally healthy, though unrecorded immune exposures were likely present. The donor was CMV seropositive and was included in the group of 289 seropositive cohort members. A peripheral blood sample was provided by each donor, and peripheral blood mononuclear cells were used for TCR beta sequencing. The Qiagen DNeasy Blood Extraction Kit was used to extract genomic DNA from the blood cell samples. Libraries were built with the immunoSEQ multiplex PCR assay. For the multiplex PCR, a mixture combining 60 forward primers for TCR Vbeta segments and 13 reverse primers for TCR Jbeta segments was used. The CDR3 region of rearranged TCR beta genes was amplified from genomic DNA by a multiplex PCR assay. On the Illumina HiSeq System, the amplified TCR beta libraries were sequenced as 87-base-pair reads. The paper's processing steps were these. A later analysis counted around 72 million unique TCR beta chains across the 550 to 800 repertoires, and 9.5 million to 11 million of these chains were shared by at least two donors. A nearest-neighbor algorithm error-corrected the raw reads and collapsed the reads into unique sequences, merging closely related sequences to remove PCR and sequencing errors. Alignment of CDR3 sequences to IMGT reference sequences was used to assign V, D and J gene segments. For a sequence to be retained, at least a six-nucleotide match to both a V gene segment and a J gene segment was required. A rearrangement was called productive if the CDR3 had no stop codons and remained in frame with V and J, and every other rearrangement was called non-productive. Following IMGT convention, CDR3 was defined as the stretch from the second conserved V-encoded cysteine up to the conserved J-encoded phenylalanine. Sequences without an unambiguous match to a single V gene segment were excluded from the earlier analysis of 587 of the donors. In an earlier analysis of a few hundred of the donors, V segments were called functional above 56.7% productive rearrangements and were called segregating when the between-donor standard deviation exceeded 5%. A statistical classification framework was built for diagnosing cytomegalovirus status from the catalog of TCR beta chain sequences. In a later analysis, V and J genes were assigned by comparing TCR nucleotide sequences against IMGT/GENE-DB human TR gene sequences. The TCRdist pipeline was used in a later analysis to assign CDR3 sequences and most-parsimonious VDJ recombination scenarios. In a later analysis, every TCR beta chain was defined by the combination of its CDR3 amino acid sequence and its V-gene family, and reads without a unique V-gene family were dropped. A later analysis removed 450 to 600 highly shared, low-generation-probability nucleotide sequences to deal with suspected cross-contamination and a sequencing artifact. For each public chain, a later analysis derived a clonal expansion index from normalized ranks of inferred template counts within each repertoire. In a later analysis, generation probabilities were computed with a VDJ recombination model fitted to out-of-frame rearrangements, and the resulting probabilities were checked against IGoR. In a later analysis, TCR-TCR, TCR-HLA and TCR-CMV co-occurrence was scored with hypergeometric tests, and a repertoire-size bias correction was applied to TCR pairs. False discovery rates were estimated in a later analysis by permuting HLA or CMV assignments 20 times. A later analysis grouped co-occurring TCRs with DBSCAN, adding TCRdist sequence similarity when clustering within HLA-allele-positive subsets. Repertoires with fewer than 30,000 or more than 120,000 public chains were left out of co-occurrence clustering, as were five repertoires with anomalous nucleotide sharing. TCRdb retrieved this table from immuneACCESS and kept in-frame rearrangements only. Not all clones are present; in checked studies, unresolved V genes account for under half, and no reason is known for the remainder. That table is the source of V, J and clone size, and D and trimming were worked out from the DNA. The sample profile shows under 200,000 clones; over 70% of them were found once. The top ten constitute about 3.1% of the sample.

General conclusions and limits of the study: According to a later analysis, most CMV-associated TCR beta chains appeared to be HLA-restricted, and the HLA associations seemed to be driven largely by CMV exposure. Compared with the roughly 710-donor mean, donors in an Asian-associated ancestry cluster had fewer N-insertions in productive TCRs, according to a later genetic analysis. Most TCR sequences were seen in very few donors, while some public TCRs were found in many individuals. In the study, roughly 160 TCR beta chains were listed as associated with cytomegalovirus. This cohort had only TCR beta chains sequenced, and the lack of alpha or paired-chain data limited which features could be detected. A cluster of highly shared sequence variants was judged likely to be a technical artifact of the sequencing pipeline. Correlated functional status among segregating V segments might reflect linkage disequilibrium, but an unknown experimental factor could not be ruled out. CMV serostatus was the only immune exposure information available for the cohort. A later analysis found that HLA-associated TCR beta chains were more clonally expanded and had lower generation probabilities than equally common non-associated chains. Some IMGT-functional V segments, including TRBV6-2 and TRBV6-3, could not be told apart with the 87-base-pair reads, so those segments were excluded. Because counts were too low, 15 to 20 rarely observed V segments, including chromosome 9 orphons, were left out of the earlier analysis of several hundred of the donors. Because HLA typing was missing for some donors at each locus, association tests included only the typed subset. The classifier was reported to diagnose cytomegalovirus status with high specificity and sensitivity in both the original cohort and the validation cohort. In vitro tests confirmed that a few of the cytomegalovirus-associated TCR beta chains recognize cytomegalovirus antigens. Assigning TCR associations to individual alleles was difficult when HLA alleles, especially DR and DQ, strongly co-occurred. According to a later analysis, TCR association rates differed among HLA loci, with DRB1 alleles showing the most associated TCRs and HLA-C alleles showing the fewest. A further reported finding was that TCR beta sequences accurately predicted the HLA-A and HLA-B alleles for most subjects in the first cohort. Roughly uniform sequencing depth across donors was assumed in presence/absence analyses, although this assumption may not hold. According to the authors, the approach could potentially be generalized to other disease states and immunological phenotypes. At a false discovery rate of 0.05, a later analysis linked around 15,000 TCR beta sequences to specific HLA alleles. In an earlier analysis of several hundred of the donors, most TCR beta V segments were observed in productive rearrangements about 90% or about 30% of the time, broadly matching IMGT annotations. V-gene and J-gene trimming of TCR beta chains was associated with a missense DCLRE1C variant in a later genetic analysis, and the association was replicated in an independent cohort. According to a later analysis, parvovirus B19, influenza, CMV and Epstein-Barr virus appeared linked to several top co-occurrence clusters.

The sequence was collected from a woman between 45 and 60 years old in good health and CMV-seropositive. The chain couples TRBV15 to TRBJ1-4; the central 9 bases match TRBD1. The sequencing sample was made of PBMCs. The CDR3 sequence is CATTPGQGGLTNEKLFF. The nucleotide sequence is TGTGCCACCACCCCGGGACAGGGAGGACTGACTAATGAAAAACTGTTTTTT. Reference TRBV15 and TRBJ1-4 proteins supply the regions before and after the CDR3; the full variable domain is: DAMVIQNPRYQVTQFGKPVTLSCSQTLNHNVMYWYQQKSSQAPKLLFHYYDKDFNNEADTPDNFQSRRPNTSFCFLDIRSPGLGDTAMYLCATTPGQGGLTNEKLFFGSGTQLSVL.